This T cell receptor (beta chain) stems from a study of early T cells in non-severe SARS-CoV-2 infection. Study-wide background: Chains from this unsorted whole-blood bulk RNA could not be paired.

This CDR3 contains 13 residues. In germline, CDR1 is ENHRY, CDR2 SYGVKD. V was clipped by 6 bases and J by 8 bases, with 14 bases between them. This clonotype has only a few counts. TCRdb redid the calling of the 5' RACE reads with MiXCR, one entry per CDR3 protein. The sample has about 98,000 distinct CDR3 sequences; about an eighth are singletons. The specimen was whole blood. The TCR was taken from an adult who was a healthcare worker with PCR-confirmed SARS-CoV-2 infection or an uninfected control (not recorded which). The gene calls are TRBV10-3 and TRBJ2-1; D uncertain. CDR3 sequence: CAISGWTDDEQFF. CDR3 DNA: TGTGCCATCAGCGGCTGGACCGACGATGAGCAGTTCTTC.